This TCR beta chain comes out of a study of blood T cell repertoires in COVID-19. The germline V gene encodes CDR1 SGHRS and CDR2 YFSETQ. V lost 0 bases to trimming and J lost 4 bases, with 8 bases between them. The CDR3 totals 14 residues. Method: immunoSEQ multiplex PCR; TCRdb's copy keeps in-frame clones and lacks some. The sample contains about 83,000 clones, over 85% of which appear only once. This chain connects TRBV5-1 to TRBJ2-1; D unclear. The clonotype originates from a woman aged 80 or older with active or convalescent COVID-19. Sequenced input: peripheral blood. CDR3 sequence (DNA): TGCGCCAGCAGCTTGGGTGGGCCTTACAATGAGCAGTTCTTC. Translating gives CASSLGGPYNEQFF.